This entry features one T cell receptor beta chain sequence. Its specificity is unknown. PCR was performed using 60 Vbeta and 13 Jbeta primers. Under the authors' procedure: There were 80 million to 95 million unique TCR beta chains by a later count, and 10 million to 12 million of them were shared. Measured with immunoSEQ multiplex PCR; TCRdb has only the in-frame clones, and not every one. That table is the source of V, J and clone size, and D and trimming were worked out from the DNA. The profile shows over 150,000 clones, roughly 80% of them singletons. The data originate from a study of cytomegalovirus exposure and HLA in healthy donors. General study points: In a later analysis, HLA-associated beta chains showed higher expansion and lower generation probabilities than comparable chains. HLA alleles showed associations with about 17,000 TCR beta sequences in a later analysis, at a 0.05 false discovery rate.

The V and J ends lost 3 bases and 5 bases respectively, with 14 bases between them. The germline CDR1 and CDR2 sequences are MDHEN and SYDVKM. The CDR3 runs to 14 residues. The genes are TRBV28 and TRBJ2-7; perhaps TRBD2 as D (6 bases). Material for sequencing was PBMCs. The receptor comes from a woman in her 30s in good health and CMV-seropositive. This chain's CDR3 is CASSFSGVGDEQYF. Written as DNA, the CDR3 is TGTGCCAGCAGTTTTTCGGGGGTGGGTGACGAGCAGTACTTC.